The source of this T cell receptor (beta chain) is a study of cytomegalovirus exposure and HLA in healthy donors. Overall study: Clustering assigned 81% of the roughly 380 genotyped donors to the Caucasian-associated ancestry cluster. Points from the study as a whole: Cytomegalovirus association was assigned to approximately 160 TCR beta chains. Many donors shared some public TCRs, even though most TCR sequences were rare.

Regarding this clone: No antigen is known for it.

This CDR3 region has 15 residues. Germline V gene sequence: CDR1 SQVTM, CDR2 ANQGSEA. The ends were cut back, 5 bases at V and 0 bases at J, with 16 bases in the middle. A multiplex PCR was run with 60 Vbeta primers and 13 Jbeta primers. Sequenced by immunoSEQ multiplex PCR; TCRdb stores in-frame clones only, minus some. The repertoire has about 180,000 clones, approximately 80% of them found once; the top ten carry more than 0.95%. The chain carries TRBV29-1 and TRBJ1-2, with unresolved D. The TCR sequence derives from a girl aged 2-10 years in good health and CMV-seropositive. Material: PBMCs. The CDR3 DNA is TGCAGCGTTCTACCAAGCCCGGTAGCTAACTATGGCTACACCTTC. Translation gives CSVLPSPVANYGYTF.